This TCR beta chain was identified in a study of T cell changes during pregnancy in multiple sclerosis. Germline-derived CDR1 and CDR2 are SEHNR and FQNEAQ (reference sequence). The junction had 6 bases not matched to a gene; V was cut back by 4 bases and J by 7 bases. CDR3 length: 14 amino acids. The method was immunoSEQ multiplex PCR; TCRdb's version includes in-frame clones alone and lacks a portion of them. The table lists roughly 64,000 clones, around 96% of them singletons, with 2.5% in the top ten. The chain joins TRBV7-9 to TRBJ2-1; the match to TRBD1 covers 8 bases. This specimen was CD8+ T cells from peripheral blood mononuclear cells, taken after pregnancy. This receptor was identified in a female donor with multiple sclerosis, enrolled in a pregnancy study. As DNA, the CDR3 is TGTGCCAGCAGCTCCGGACAGGGAGAGAATGAGCAGTTCTTC. Translated: CASSSGQGENEQFF.